This TCR beta chain originates from a study of cytomegalovirus exposure and HLA in healthy donors. Background on the study: When 398 donors were genotyped, about 80% of them were found to fall in the Caucasian-associated ancestry cluster.

The CDR3 is made up of 15 amino acids. V was pared by 3 bases and J by 4 bases, with 5 bases of the junction left unmatched. Germline values: CDR1 KGHSH, CDR2 LQKENI. The PCR made use of 60 Vbeta and 13 Jbeta primers. The table came from immunoSEQ multiplex PCR; TCRdb's copy has only in-frame clones and leaves some out. The table records roughly 88,000 clones, around 80% of them present only once. The specimen sequenced was PBMCs. The origin of this receptor is a man aged 25-40 years in good health and CMV-seropositive. The V and J genes are TRBV18 and TRBJ2-3, with 9 bases matching TRBD1. The CDR3 DNA is TGTGCCAGCTCACCCGGACAGGGGAACGCAGATACGCAGTATTTT. Translation: CASSPGQGNADTQYF.